What follows are 25 T cell receptor beta chains derived from one specimen sequenced in a study of long-term antiretroviral therapy in people with HIV. Version v3.0 of the immunoSEQ assay was performed at survey level. Here immunoSEQ multiplex PCR was the method, and the copy in TCRdb shows in-frame clones only, minus some. The table has 25,000 to 35,000 clones, less than 90% seen once; the top ten hold 6% to 8.5%. Specimen: unsorted PBMCs, collected roughly 5 years before starting antiretroviral therapy. These receptors were taken from a man between 45 and 60 years old with HIV.

CDR3 DNA sequence: TGTGCCAGCTCTCGGGACAGGGTCATATTCACTGAAGCTTTCTTT. Amino acid sequence: CASSRDRVIFTEAFF. The genes are TRBV18 and TRBJ1-1; 9 bases align to TRBD1. The V and J ends lost 6 bases and 4 bases, in that order; junction bases with no gene match: 9. The CDR3 runs 15 residues. CDR1 and CDR2 (germline): KGHSH, LQKENI. Full variable domain (missing parts from reference TRBV18 and TRBJ1-1): NAGVMQNPRHLVRRRGQEARLRCSPMKGHSHVYWYRQLPEEGLKFMVYLQKENIIDESGMPKERFSAEFPKEGPSILRIQQVVRGDSAAYFCASSRDRVIFTEAFFGQGTRLTVV.

The J gene is TRBJ2-3, the V gene TRBV30, with 7 positions matching TRBD2. Trimming removed 0 bases from V and 5 bases from J; junction bases left unmatched: 5. The CDR3 runs 14 residues. Germline lookup yields CDR1 GTSNPN and CDR2 SVGIG (reference sequence). CDR3 DNA: TGTGCCTGGAGTGTGGGAGGGGTAAGAGATACGCAGTATTTT. Its translation is CAWSVGGVRDTQYF.

The V and J genes are TRBV21-1 and TRBJ2-5; no DNA check was done on the table's D call, TRBD2. TRBV21-1 constitutes a pseudogene. The CDR3 has 17 residues. CDR3 sequence (DNA): TGTGCCAGCAGCAAACTTAGACTAGCGGGGATACAAGAGACCCAGTACTTC. Its protein product is CASSKLRLAGIQETQYF.

The gene calls are TRBV5-1 and TRBJ1-1; 7 bases align to TRBD1. V gave up 0 bases and J gave up 1 base; unmatched junction bases: 3. Germline V CDR1 and CDR2: SGHRS, YFSETQ. The CDR3 loop spans 15 amino acids. This chain's CDR3 is CASSLGGTANTEAFF. CDR3 in DNA: TGCGCCAGCAGCTTGGGAGGGACAGCGAACACTGAAGCTTTCTTT.

The chain is built from TRBV18 and TRBJ1-3; D is uncertain. The germline gives CDR1 KGHSH, CDR2 LQKENI. V shed 3 bases and J shed 0 bases, with 9 bases lying between them. The CDR3 is 15 amino acids. The CDR3 loop reads CASSPSSDSGNTIYF. The CDR3 DNA is TGTGCCAGCTCACCCTCGTCCGACTCTGGAAACACCATATATTTT.

This chain links TRBV30 with TRBJ2-7, with D unresolved. V dropped 0 bases and J dropped 1 base, with 7 bases sitting between them. This CDR3 spans 13 amino acids. Germline assignment: CDR1 GTSNPN and CDR2 SVGIG (reference sequence). CDR3 nucleotide sequence: TGTGCCTGGAGTGTTACCGCGTCCTACGAGCAGTACTTC. It yields the protein CAWSVTASYEQYF.

J is TRBJ1-2 and V is TRBV4-1; possible D gene TRBD1, 5 bases. CDR1 is MGHRA and CDR2 is YSYEKL in the germline V gene. This CDR3 has 17 residues. The V end was cut by 0 bases, the J end by 3 bases, with 17 bases between. CDR3 loop: CASSQEGPGRSYYGYTF. For the CDR3, the DNA is TGCGCCAGCAGCCAAGAGGGGCCAGGGAGAAGCTACTATGGCTACACCTTC.

V gene TRBV5-4 combines with J gene TRBJ2-1; 7 bases fit TRBD2. This CDR3 has 13 residues. After removal of 4 bases from V and 5 bases from J, the junction contained 3 bases not matched to a gene. CDR1 is SGHNT and CDR2 is YYREEE in the germline V gene (reference sequence). The CDR3 coding sequence is TGTGCCAGCAGCCCGGCGGGGGACAATGAGCAGTTCTTC. Translated, it gives CASSPAGDNEQFF.

The chain recombines TRBV10-3 with TRBJ1-3, with 7 bases matching TRBD1. J gave up 6 bases and V 1 base, and 6 bases lay outside the gene matches. CDR3 length: 15 residues. Germline V gene sequence: CDR1 ENHRY, CDR2 SYGVKD. This CDR3 reads CAISEYRGSQNTIYF. CDR3 bases: TGTGCCATCAGTGAGTACAGGGGAAGTCAAAACACCATATATTTT.

The rearrangement uses TRBV20-1 and TRBJ1-2, with a tentative D call TRBD1 (5 bases). This CDR3 has 11 amino acids. Trimming stripped 8 bases from V and 3 bases from J, with 10 bases between. Germline loops: CDR1 DFQATT, CDR2 SNEGSKA (reference sequence). The CDR3 nucleotides are TGCAGTCCACAGGAATACTATGGCTACACCTTC. It codes for CSPQEYYGYTF.

For the CDR3, the DNA is TGTGCCAGCAGCGTTTCTGGAGGGGTGGCCACTGAAGCTTTCTTT. It is translated as CASSVSGGVATEAFF. The chain employs TRBV9 and TRBJ1-1, with D perhaps TRBD1 (5 bases). V lost 2 bases to trimming and J lost 4 bases, with 15 bases between them. Germline CDR1 and CDR2: SGDLS and YYNGEE. There are 15 residues in the CDR3.

The chain combines TRBV5-1 with TRBJ1-2, with no clear D. From germline, CDR1 is SGHRS and CDR2 YFSETQ. This CDR3 region has 15 residues. V was cut by 3 bases and J by 5 bases, with 17 bases left in between. CDR3 sequence reads: CASSSAPLPEYGYTF. CDR3 bases: TGCGCCAGCAGCTCCGCGCCCCTCCCAGAGTATGGCTACACCTTC.

In DNA, the CDR3 is TGCGCCAGCAGCTTGGAACCTCCCAATGAGCAGTTCTTC. Its protein is CASSLEPPNEQFF. The V and J genes are TRBV5-1 and TRBJ2-1; D call uncertain. Germline assignment: CDR1 SGHRS and CDR2 YFSETQ. The CDR3 length is 13 residues. Trimming pared 0 bases from V and 6 bases from J, leaving 7 bases between.

This clone has only one observation. The V call is TRBV10-3, the J call TRBJ1-5; 9 bases agree with TRBD1. The CDR3 totals 15 residues. V lost 1 base to trimming and J lost 7 bases; unmatched junction nucleotides: 5. Germline values: CDR1 ENHRY, CDR2 SYGVKD. The CDR3 region is CAISELGQGQQPQHF. In DNA form, the CDR3 reads TGTGCCATCAGTGAGTTGGGACAGGGCCAGCAGCCCCAGCATTTT.

The chain links TRBV4-3 to TRBJ1-2; no clear D. V dropped 0 bases and J dropped 9 bases, with 14 bases sitting between them. The CDR3 contains 14 residues. Germline V gene sequence: CDR1 LGHNA, CDR2 YSLEER. The CDR3 DNA reads as TGCGCCAGCAGCCAAGATGTTAGAGCTATTAGCTACACCTTC. This translates into CASSQDVRAISYTF.

The chain combines TRBV18 with TRBJ2-7, with 8 bases aligning to TRBD1. V lost 3 bases and J lost 5; bases outside the gene matches: 12. CDR1 KGHSH and CDR2 LQKENI come from the germline V gene. The CDR3 runs 16 residues. Here the CDR3 reads CASSPALSQGADEQYF. CDR3 in DNA: TGTGCCAGCTCACCGGCACTTTCGCAGGGGGCGGACGAGCAGTACTTC.

The gene calls are TRBV5-5 and TRBJ2-5, with D maybe TRBD2 (5 bases). The germline V gene encodes CDR1 SGHKS and CDR2 YYEKEE (reference sequence). The CDR3 length is 14 residues. Trimming stripped 1 base from V and 4 bases from J, with 11 bases between. The CDR3, as DNA: TGTGCCAGCAGCTTGCGGGGTGGTCGAGAGACCCAGTACTTC. This codes for CASSLRGGRETQYF.

This chain's CDR3 is CASSEMRGSEQYF. In DNA, the CDR3 is TGTGCCAGCAGTGAAATGAGGGGCAGTGAGCAGTACTTC. The V gene is TRBV6-1, the J gene TRBJ2-7, with D perhaps assigned TRBD1 or TRBD2 (5 bases each). Germline loops: CDR1 MNHNS, CDR2 SASEGT. V lost 2 bases and J 7 bases, leaving 12 bases between the germline ends. The CDR3 totals 13 residues.

This CDR3 is CASSSSGGRLGSAYEQYF. CDR3 in DNA: TGTGCCAGCAGCTCGTCTGGGGGGCGCCTTGGGTCGGCCTACGAGCAGTACTTC. The chain couples TRBV7-9 to TRBJ2-7; D might be TRBD1 or TRBD2, each matching 6 bases. CDR3 length: 18 amino acids. The germline CDR1 and CDR2 sequences are SEHNR and FQNEAQ (reference sequence). Trimming left V 4 bases short and J 2 bases short, with 24 bases between.

With regard to this clone: Sequence at one end of the junction differs from germline and may be a read error. J is TRBJ1-3 and V is TRBV7-2; D call uncertain. The CDR3 sequence is 13 residues long. Germline lookup yields CDR1 SGHTA and CDR2 FQGNSA. The CDR3 DNA is TGTGCCAGCCGCTTCGGGGTTGGAAACACCATATATTTT. As protein: CASRFGVGNTIYF.

This chain uses TRBV28 with TRBJ2-7, with 8 bases fitting TRBD2. Looked up from germline, CDR1 is MDHEN and CDR2 is SYDVKM. With V trimmed by 5 bases and J by 8 bases, 17 bases remained unmatched. The CDR3 has 16 amino acids. The CDR3 sequence is CASSPGGGRGVFQQYF. In DNA, the CDR3 is TGTGCCAGCAGTCCAGGAGGGGGGCGGGGGGTATTCCAGCAGTACTTC.

The chain combines TRBV11-3 with TRBJ2-1; no clear D gene. The CDR3 runs to 15 residues. V was trimmed by 5 bases and J by 0 bases, leaving 11 bases between them. Germline assignment: CDR1 SGHNT and CDR2 YENEEA. The CDR3 sequence is CASSRRSVSYNEQFF. The CDR3 nucleotides read TGTGCCAGCAGCCGGCGGAGTGTCTCCTACAATGAGCAGTTCTTC.

By sample share, this clone is medium-sized. The chain is built from TRBV7-9 and TRBJ2-3; 8 bases are shared with TRBD2. Per the germline V gene, CDR1 is SEHNR and CDR2 is FQNEAQ (reference sequence). This CDR3 has 16 amino acids. Germline trimming cut 1 base from V and 3 bases from J; bases unmatched to any gene: 6. The CDR3 DNA reads as TGTGCCAGCAGCTTAGTCGAGCGGGGGCGGACAGATACGCAGTATTTT. Translating it yields CASSLVERGRTDTQYF.

The rearrangement uses TRBV9 and TRBJ2-7; D possibly corresponds to TRBD2 (5 bases). V lost 4 bases, J lost 2 bases, and 22 bases lay in between. There are 17 residues in the CDR3. Germline CDR1 SGDLS, CDR2 YYNGEE. CDR3 nucleotide sequence: TGTGCCAGCAGCCCCGACGGTCGGAGCGGAGCCACCTACGAGCAGTACTTC. Protein product: CASSPDGRSGATYEQYF.

This sequence joins TRBV27 and TRBJ1-4; D gene unclear. The V end lost 7 bases, the J end lost 10 bases, and 10 bases lay between the germline ends. CDR1 is MNHEY, CDR2 SMNVEV, per germline (reference sequence). CDR3 length equals 11 residues. As DNA, the CDR3 is TGTGCCAGCATTGGGTGGGGAAAACTGTTTTTT. Protein sequence: CASIGWGKLFF.